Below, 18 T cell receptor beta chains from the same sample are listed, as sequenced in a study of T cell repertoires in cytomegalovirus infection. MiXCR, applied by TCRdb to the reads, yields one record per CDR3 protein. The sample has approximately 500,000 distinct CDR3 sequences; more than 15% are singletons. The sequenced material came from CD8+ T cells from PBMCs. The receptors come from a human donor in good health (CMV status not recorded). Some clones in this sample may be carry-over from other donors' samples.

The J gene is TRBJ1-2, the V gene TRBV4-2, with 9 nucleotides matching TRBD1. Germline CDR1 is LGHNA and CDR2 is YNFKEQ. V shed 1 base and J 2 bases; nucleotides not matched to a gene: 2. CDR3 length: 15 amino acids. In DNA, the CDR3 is TGTGCCAGCAGCCAAGCCGGGACAGGGAACTATGGCTACACCTTC. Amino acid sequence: CASSQAGTGNYGYTF.

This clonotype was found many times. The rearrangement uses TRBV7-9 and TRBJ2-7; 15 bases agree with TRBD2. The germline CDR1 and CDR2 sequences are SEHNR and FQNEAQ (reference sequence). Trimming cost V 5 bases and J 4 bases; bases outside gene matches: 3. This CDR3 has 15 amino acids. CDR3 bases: TGTGCCAGCAGCGAAGGGACTAGCGGGAGGTACGAGCAGTACTTC. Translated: CASSEGTSGRYEQYF. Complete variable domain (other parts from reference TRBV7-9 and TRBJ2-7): DTGVSQNPRHKITKRGQNVTFRCDPISEHNRLYWYRQTLGQGPEFLTYFQNEAQLEKSRLLSDRFSAERPKGSFSTLEIQRTEQGDSAMYLCASSEGTSGRYEQYFGPGTRLTVT.

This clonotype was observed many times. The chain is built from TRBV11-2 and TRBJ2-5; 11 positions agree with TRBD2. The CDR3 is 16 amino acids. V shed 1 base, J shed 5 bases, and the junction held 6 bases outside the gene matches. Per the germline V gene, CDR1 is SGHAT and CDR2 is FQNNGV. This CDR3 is CASSLVDSGRVETQYF. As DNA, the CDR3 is TGTGCCAGCAGCTTAGTAGATAGCGGGAGGGTGGAGACCCAGTACTTC.

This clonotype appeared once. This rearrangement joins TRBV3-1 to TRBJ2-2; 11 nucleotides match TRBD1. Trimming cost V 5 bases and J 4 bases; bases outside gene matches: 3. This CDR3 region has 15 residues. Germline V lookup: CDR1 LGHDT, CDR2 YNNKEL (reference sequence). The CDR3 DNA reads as TGTGCCAGCAGCTGGACAGGGGGCCCCACCGGGGAGCTGTTTTTT. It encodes CASSWTGGPTGELFF.

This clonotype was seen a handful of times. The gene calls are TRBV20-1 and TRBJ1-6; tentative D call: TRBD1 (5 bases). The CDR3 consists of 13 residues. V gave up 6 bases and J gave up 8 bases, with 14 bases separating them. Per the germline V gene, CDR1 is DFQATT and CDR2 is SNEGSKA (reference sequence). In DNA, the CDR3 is TGCAGTGCCCCTGGCATAGGGGATTCACCCCTCCACTTT. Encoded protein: CSAPGIGDSPLHF.

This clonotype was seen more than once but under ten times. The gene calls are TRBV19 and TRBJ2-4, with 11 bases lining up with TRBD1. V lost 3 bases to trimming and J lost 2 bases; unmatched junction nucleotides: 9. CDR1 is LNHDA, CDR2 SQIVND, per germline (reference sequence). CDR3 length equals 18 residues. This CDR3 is CASSIRDRGMVTKNIQYF. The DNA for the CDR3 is TGTGCCAGTAGTATCCGGGACAGGGGGATGGTTACCAAAAACATTCAGTACTTC.

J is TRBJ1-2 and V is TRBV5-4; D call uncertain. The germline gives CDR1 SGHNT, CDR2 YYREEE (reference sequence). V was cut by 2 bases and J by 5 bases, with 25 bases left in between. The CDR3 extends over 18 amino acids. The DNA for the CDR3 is TGTGCCAGCAGCTTCTCCCCCGTCCGGGAGGACGTGTCGTATGGCTACACCTTC. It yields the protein CASSFSPVREDVSYGYTF.

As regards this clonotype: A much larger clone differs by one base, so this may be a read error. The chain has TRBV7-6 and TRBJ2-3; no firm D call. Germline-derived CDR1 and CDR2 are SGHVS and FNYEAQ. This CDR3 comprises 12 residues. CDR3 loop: CAGSDDPDTQYF. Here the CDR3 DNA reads TGTGCCGGCAGCGATGACCCGGATACGCAGTATTTT.

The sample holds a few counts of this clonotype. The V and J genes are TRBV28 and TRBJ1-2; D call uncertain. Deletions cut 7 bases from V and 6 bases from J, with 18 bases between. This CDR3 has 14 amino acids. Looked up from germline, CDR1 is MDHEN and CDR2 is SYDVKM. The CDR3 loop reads CASTFKGGLDGYTF. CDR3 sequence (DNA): TGTGCCAGCACGTTTAAGGGTGGGCTTGATGGCTACACCTTC.

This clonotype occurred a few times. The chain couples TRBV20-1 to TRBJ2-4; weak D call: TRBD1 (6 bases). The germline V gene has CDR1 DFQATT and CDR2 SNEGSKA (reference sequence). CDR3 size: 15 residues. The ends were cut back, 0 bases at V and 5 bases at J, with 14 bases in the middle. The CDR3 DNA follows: TGCAGTGCTAGAGATAGAAGGACAGTCCAAAACATTCAGTACTTC. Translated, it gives CSARDRRTVQNIQYF.

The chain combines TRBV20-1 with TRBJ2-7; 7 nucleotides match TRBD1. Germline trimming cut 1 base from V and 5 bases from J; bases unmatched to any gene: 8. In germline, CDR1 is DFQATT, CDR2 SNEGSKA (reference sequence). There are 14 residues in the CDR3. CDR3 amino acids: CSARAGHRGDEQYF. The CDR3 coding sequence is TGCAGTGCTAGAGCTGGGCACAGGGGCGACGAGCAGTACTTC.

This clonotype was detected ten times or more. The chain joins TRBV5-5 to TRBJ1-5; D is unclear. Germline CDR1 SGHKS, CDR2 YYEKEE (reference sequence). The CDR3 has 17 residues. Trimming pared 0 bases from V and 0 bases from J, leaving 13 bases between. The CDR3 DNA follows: TGTGCCAGCAGCTTGGCCGGCCGGACCGTTAGCAATCAGCCCCAGCATTTT. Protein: CASSLAGRTVSNQPQHF.

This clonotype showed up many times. CDR3 DNA sequence: TGTGCCAGCAGCTCCCGAAGGACAGGGAATTCACCCCTCCACTTT. The encoded protein is CASSSRRTGNSPLHF. The V and J genes are TRBV7-8 and TRBJ1-6; 8 bases are a match to TRBD1. The CDR3 runs 15 residues. CDR1 is SGHVS and CDR2 is FQNEAQ in the germline V gene. The ends lost 4 bases at V and 7 bases at J; junction bases unmatched: 6.

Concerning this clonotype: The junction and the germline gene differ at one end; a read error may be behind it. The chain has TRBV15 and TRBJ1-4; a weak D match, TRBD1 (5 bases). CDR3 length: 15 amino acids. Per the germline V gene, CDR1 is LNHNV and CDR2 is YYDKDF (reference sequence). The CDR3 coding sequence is TGTGCCACCAGCAGAGATCAGGGAATTACTGAAATACTGTTTTTT. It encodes CATSRDQGITEILFF.

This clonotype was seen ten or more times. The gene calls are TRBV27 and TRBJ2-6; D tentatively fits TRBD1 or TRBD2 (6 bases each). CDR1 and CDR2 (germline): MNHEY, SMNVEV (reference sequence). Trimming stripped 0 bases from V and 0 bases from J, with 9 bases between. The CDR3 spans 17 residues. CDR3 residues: CASSLSEGDSGANVLTF. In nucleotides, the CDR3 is TGTGCCAGCAGTTTATCGGAGGGGGACTCTGGGGCCAACGTCCTGACTTTC.

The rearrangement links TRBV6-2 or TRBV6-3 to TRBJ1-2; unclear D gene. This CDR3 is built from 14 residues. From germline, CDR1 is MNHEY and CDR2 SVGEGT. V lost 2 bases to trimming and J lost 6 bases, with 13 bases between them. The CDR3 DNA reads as TGTGCCAGCAGTTACGTGGAGGTGCCAAATGGCTACACCTTC. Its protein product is CASSYVEVPNGYTF.

The chain's CDR3 is CASSPEVGSAKNIQYF. The CDR3, as DNA: TGTGCCAGCAGCCCTGAAGTCGGGTCGGCCAAAAACATTCAGTACTTC. The chain joins TRBV5-4 to TRBJ2-4; no definite D call. Per germline, CDR1 SGHNT and CDR2 YYREEE (reference sequence). The CDR3 runs to 16 residues. Trimming cost V 4 bases and J 1 base, with 15 bases left between them.

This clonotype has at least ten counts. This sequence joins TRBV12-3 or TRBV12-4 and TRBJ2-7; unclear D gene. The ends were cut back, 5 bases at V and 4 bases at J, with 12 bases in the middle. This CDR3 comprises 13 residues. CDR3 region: CASSRKTGYEQYF. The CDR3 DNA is TGTGCCAGCAGTCGTAAGACCGGTTACGAGCAGTACTTC.